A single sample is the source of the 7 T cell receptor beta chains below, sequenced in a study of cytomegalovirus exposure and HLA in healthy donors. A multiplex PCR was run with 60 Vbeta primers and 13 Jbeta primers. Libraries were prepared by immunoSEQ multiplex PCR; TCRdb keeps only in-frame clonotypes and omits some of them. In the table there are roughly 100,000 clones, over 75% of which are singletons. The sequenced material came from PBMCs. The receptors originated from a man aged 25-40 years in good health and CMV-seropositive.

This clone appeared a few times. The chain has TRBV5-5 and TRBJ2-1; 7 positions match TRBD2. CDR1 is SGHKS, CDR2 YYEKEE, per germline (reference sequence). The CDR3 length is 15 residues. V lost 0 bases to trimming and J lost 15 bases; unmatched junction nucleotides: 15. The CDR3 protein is CASSLDLAGSSMGFF. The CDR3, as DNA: TGTGCCAGCAGCTTGGACTTAGCGGGCTCCTCGATGGGGTTCTTC. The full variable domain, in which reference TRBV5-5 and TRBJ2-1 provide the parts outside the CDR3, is DAGVTQSPTHLIKTRGQQVTLRCSPISGHKSVSWYQQVLGQGPQFIFQYYEKEERGRGNFPDRFSARQFPNYSSELNVNALLLGDSALYLCASSLDLAGSSMGFFGPGTRLTVL.

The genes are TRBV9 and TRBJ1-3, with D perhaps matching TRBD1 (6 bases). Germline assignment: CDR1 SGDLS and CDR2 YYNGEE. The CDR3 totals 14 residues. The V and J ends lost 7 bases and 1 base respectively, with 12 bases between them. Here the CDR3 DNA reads TGTGCCAGCGCTGGTACAGGGTCTGGAAACACCATATATTTT. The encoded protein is CASAGTGSGNTIYF.

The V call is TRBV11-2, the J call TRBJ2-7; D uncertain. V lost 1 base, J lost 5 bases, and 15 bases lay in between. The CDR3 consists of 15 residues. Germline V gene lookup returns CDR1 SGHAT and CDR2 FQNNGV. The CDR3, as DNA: TGTGCCAGCAGCTTAGGGGCAACTTCTCCGCACGAGCAGTACTTC. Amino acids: CASSLGATSPHEQYF. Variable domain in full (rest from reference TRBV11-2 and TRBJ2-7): EAGVAQSPRYKIIEKRQSVAFWCNPISGHATLYWYQQILGQGPKLLIQFQNNGVVDDSQLPKDRFSAERLKGVDSTLKIQPAKLEDSAVYLCASSLGATSPHEQYFGPGTRLTVT.

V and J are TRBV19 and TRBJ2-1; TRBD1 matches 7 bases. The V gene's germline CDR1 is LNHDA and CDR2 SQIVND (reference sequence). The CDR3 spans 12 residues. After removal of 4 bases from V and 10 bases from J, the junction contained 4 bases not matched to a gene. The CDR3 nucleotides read TGTGCCAGTAGTAAGACAGGGTGGGAGCAGTTCTTC. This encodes CASSKTGWEQFF.

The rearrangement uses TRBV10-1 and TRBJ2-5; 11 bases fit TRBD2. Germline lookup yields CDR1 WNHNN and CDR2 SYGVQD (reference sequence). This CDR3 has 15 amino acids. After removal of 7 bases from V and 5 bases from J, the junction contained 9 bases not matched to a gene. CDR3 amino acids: CASTRAASGRETQYF. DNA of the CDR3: TGCGCCAGCACTAGGGCTGCTAGCGGGAGGGAGACCCAGTACTTC.

In nucleotides, the CDR3 is TGCGCCAGCAGCCCCCTCCGGGAGGGGGAGACCCAGTACTTC. Protein sequence: CASSPLREGETQYF. The chain links TRBV4-1 to TRBJ2-5; 8 bases are a match to TRBD2. V shed 4 bases, J shed 5 bases, and the junction held 6 bases outside the gene matches. The CDR3 spans 14 residues. The germline V gene has CDR1 MGHRA and CDR2 YSYEKL.

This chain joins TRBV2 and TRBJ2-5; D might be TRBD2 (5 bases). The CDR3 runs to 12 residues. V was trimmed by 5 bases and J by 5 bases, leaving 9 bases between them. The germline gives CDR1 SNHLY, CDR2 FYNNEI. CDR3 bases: TGTGCCAGCAGTTCAGGACTGGAGACCCAGTACTTC. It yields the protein CASSSGLETQYF.